This T cell receptor (beta chain) appears in the sequencing data of a study of human thymus T cells. Trimming took off 0 bases at V and 6 bases at J, with 14 bases between the two ends. The CDR3 consists of 16 residues. Germline CDR1 SGHTA, CDR2 FQGNSA. Some clones are missing from TCRdb's copy, which holds only in-frame ones; the method was immunoSEQ multiplex PCR. The sample lists tens of thousands of clones; approximately 95% were seen once. Only four of the eight donors provided an approximately 0.45-1 mL blood sample. The receptor was derived from a girl in the first two years of life with a congenital heart defect but otherwise immunologically healthy. Sequencing used blood. The rearrangement links TRBV7-2 to TRBJ2-2; maybe TRBD2 (6 bases). DNA for the CDR3: TGTGCCAGCAGCTTAGCCCGACTAGGTGGCGCCGGGGAGCTGTTTTTT. Protein: CASSLARLGGAGELFF.